This T cell receptor beta chain was sequenced for a study of blood T cell repertoires in COVID-19. About the study: T cells, B-cell-depleted T cells, or PBMCs supplied cDNA or gDNA.

Using immunoSEQ multiplex PCR, the repertoire was profiled, and TCRdb retains in-frame clones only, with some absent. This table holds 200,000 to 250,000 clones, 81% found once. This clone was seen only once. Germline CDR1 reads MDHEN; CDR2 reads SYDVKM. The CDR3 has 15 amino acids. The J segment lost 4 bases and the V segment lost 5 bases, leaving 7 bases of the junction unmatched. This rearrangement joins TRBV28 to TRBJ2-1, with 8 nucleotides matching TRBD2. Sequencing used PBMCs or T cells enriched from blood (not recorded which). This sequence originates from a woman aged 45-65 years with acute COVID-19. The CDR3 sequence is CASSPTSGGYNEQFF. The CDR3 bases are TGTGCCAGCAGTCCCACGAGCGGGGGATACAATGAGCAGTTCTTC. Supplemented by reference TRBV28 and TRBJ2-1, the full variable domain reads DVKVTQSSRYLVKRTGEKVFLECVQDMDHENMFWYRQDPGLGLRLIYFSYDVKMKEKGDIPEGYSVSREKKERFSLILESASTNQTSMYLCASSPTSGGYNEQFFGPGTRLTVL.